The sample holds a few counts of the clone carrying this TCR beta chain. Antigen unknown. The CDR3 is 11 residues long. Per the germline V gene, CDR1 is SNHLY and CDR2 is FYNNEI. V was trimmed by 0 bases and J by 5 bases, leaving 1 base between them. This sample is drawn from a study of identical twins. The authors used template switching to add a universal primer site and gave cDNA unique molecular identifiers. MiXCR, run by TCRdb on the 5' RACE reads, gives a single entry per CDR3 protein. The sample gives roughly 570,000 distinct CDR3 sequences, just under 10% of which show up once; 2.5% to 3.5% is in the top ten. Study-level results: Surplus twin overlap in beta out-of-frame sequences was less pronounced. Insertion counts were lower in abundant cord blood beta clonotypes, a trend that memory repertoires did not show. Cross-sectional statistics underpinned the conclusions; the same donors were not followed.

The sample was also reused in another study, on yellow fever vaccine responses in identical twins.

Sequences were obtained from PBMCs. This chain links TRBV2 with TRBJ2-5; no reliable D call. The source is a woman aged 18-35 years in good health. CDR3 sequence reads: CASSEAETQYF. The CDR3 DNA reads as TGTGCCAGCAGTGAAGCGGAGACCCAGTACTTC.